This TCR beta chain came from a study of blood T cell repertoires in COVID-19. In the study overall: PBMCs, B-cell-depleted T cells, or T cells provided the cDNA or gDNA that made up the material.

Per the study methods: Amplifying reference gene primers gave estimates of nucleated cell counts. Using immunoSEQ multiplex PCR, the repertoire was profiled, and TCRdb retains in-frame clones only, with some absent. The DNA gave D and trimming, while V, J and clone size come from that table. This repertoire shows 250,000 to 350,000 clones, 88% found once; its top ten account for roughly 9.1%. The CDR3 runs to 14 residues. V was trimmed by 5 bases and J by 5 bases, leaving 15 bases between them. The germline CDR1 and CDR2 sequences are PRHDT and FYEKMQ (reference sequence). The chain joins TRBV13 to TRBJ2-5; D possibly corresponds to TRBD2 (6 bases). Sequenced sample: peripheral blood. The sequence was collected from a man between 18 and 35 years old with active or convalescent COVID-19. The CDR3 sequence is CASSRAGTWETQYF. Here the CDR3 DNA reads TGTGCCAGCAGCCGTGCAGGGACTTGGGAGACCCAGTACTTC.